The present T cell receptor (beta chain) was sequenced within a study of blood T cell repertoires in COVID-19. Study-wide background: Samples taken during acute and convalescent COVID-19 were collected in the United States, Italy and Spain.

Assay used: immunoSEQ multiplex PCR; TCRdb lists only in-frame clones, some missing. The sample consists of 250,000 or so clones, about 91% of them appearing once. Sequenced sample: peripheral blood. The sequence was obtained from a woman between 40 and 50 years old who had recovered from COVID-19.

CDR3 amino acids: CASSFPGQGPGTGELFF. CDR3 nucleotides: TGTGCCAGCAGCTTCCCGGGACAGGGGCCGGGCACCGGGGAGCTGTTTTTT. The J gene is TRBJ2-2, the V gene TRBV7-9, with 10 bases matching TRBD1. This CDR3 region has 17 residues. Trimming at V came to 3 bases and at J to 4 bases, leaving 8 bases not matched to a gene. From germline, CDR1 is SEHNR and CDR2 FQNEAQ (reference sequence).